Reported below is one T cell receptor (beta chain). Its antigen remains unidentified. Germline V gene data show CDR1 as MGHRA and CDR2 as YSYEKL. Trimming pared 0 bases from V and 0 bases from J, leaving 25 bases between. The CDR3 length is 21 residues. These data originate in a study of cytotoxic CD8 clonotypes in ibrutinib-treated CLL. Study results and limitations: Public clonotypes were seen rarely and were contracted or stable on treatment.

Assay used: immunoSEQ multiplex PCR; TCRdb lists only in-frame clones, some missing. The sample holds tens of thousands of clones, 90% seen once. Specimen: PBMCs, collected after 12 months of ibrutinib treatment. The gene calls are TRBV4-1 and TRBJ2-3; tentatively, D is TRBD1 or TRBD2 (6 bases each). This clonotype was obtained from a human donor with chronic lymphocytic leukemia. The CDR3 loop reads CASSQEYVPGAVQESTDTQYF. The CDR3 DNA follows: TGCGCCAGCAGCCAAGAATATGTGCCGGGGGCCGTTCAAGAGAGCACAGATACGCAGTATTTT.